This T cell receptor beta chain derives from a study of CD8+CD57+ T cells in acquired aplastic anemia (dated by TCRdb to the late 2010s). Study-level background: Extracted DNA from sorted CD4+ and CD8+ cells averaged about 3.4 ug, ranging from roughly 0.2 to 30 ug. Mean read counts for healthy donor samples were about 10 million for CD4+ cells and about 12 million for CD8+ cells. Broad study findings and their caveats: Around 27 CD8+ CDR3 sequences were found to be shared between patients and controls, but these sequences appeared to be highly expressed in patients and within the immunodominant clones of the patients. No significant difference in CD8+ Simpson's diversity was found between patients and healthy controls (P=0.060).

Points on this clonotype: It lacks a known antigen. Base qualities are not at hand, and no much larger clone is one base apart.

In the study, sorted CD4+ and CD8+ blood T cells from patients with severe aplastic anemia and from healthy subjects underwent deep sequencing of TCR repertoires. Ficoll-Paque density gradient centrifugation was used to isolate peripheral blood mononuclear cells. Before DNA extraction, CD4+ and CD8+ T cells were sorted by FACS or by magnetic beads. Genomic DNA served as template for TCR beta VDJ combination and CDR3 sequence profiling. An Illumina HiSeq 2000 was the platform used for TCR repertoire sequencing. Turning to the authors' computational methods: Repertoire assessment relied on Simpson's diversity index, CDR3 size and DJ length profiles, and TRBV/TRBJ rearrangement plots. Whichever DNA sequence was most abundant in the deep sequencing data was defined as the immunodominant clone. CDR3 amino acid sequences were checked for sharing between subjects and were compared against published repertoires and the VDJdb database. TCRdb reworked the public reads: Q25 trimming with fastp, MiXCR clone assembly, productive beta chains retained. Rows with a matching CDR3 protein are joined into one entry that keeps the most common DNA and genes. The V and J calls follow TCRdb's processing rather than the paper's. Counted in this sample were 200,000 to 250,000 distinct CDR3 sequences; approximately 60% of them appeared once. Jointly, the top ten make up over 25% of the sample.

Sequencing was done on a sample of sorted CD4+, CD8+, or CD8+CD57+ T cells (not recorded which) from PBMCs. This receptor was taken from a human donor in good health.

This receptor has the CDR3 CASSLMSEREGPRGEQFF. The DNA is as follows: TGTGCCAGCAGCTTAATGAGCGAGCGGGAGGGCCCGAGGGGGGAGCAGTTCTTC. The chain links TRBV2 with TRBJ2-1; 10 bases in the middle match TRBD2. The CDR3 numbers 18 residues from cysteine through phenylalanine. Just the 54-base CDR3 DNA is kept, in frame starting at base 1. After removal of 6 bases from V and 10 bases from J, the junction retains 21 bases not matched to a gene. The germline V gene gives CDR1 as SNHLY and CDR2 as FYNNEI.